Below are 22 T cell receptor beta chains sequenced from a single sample in a study of shared T cell receptors in the human thymus (dated by TCRdb to the early 2020s). Library preparation employed the immunoSEQ multiplex PCR assay. In its TCRdb copy, this immuneACCESS table keeps in-frame sequences only and misses some clones. Where compared with another copy, unresolved V genes explain less than half of these, and the others have no known cause. The sample yields some 660,000 clones; around 87% were counted once. 0.009% to 0.0095% of the sample is in the top ten clones. The data were also submitted as part of a second study, on human thymus T cells.

The sequencing input was thymocytes. The receptor set was obtained from a boy in the first two years of life with a congenital heart defect. Donor details come from another sample of the same person, matched by shared clones.

The chain combines TRBV6-5 with TRBJ2-5, with D perhaps matching TRBD1 (5 bases). Germline V lookup: CDR1 MNHEY, CDR2 SVGAGI. The ends were cut back, 2 bases at V and 3 bases at J, with 10 bases in the middle. This CDR3 is 14 amino acids long. The CDR3 DNA reads TGTGCCAGCAGTTACAAGGACACCGAAGAGACCCAGTACTTC. This encodes CASSYKDTEETQYF.

V is TRBV7-9 and J is TRBJ2-5; TRBD2 aligns across 9 bases. There are 15 residues in the CDR3. CDR1 is SEHNR, CDR2 FQNEAQ, per germline (reference sequence). The junction had 5 bases not matched to a gene; V was cut back by 1 base and J by 5 bases. As DNA, the CDR3 is TGTGCCAGCAGCTTAGGCCTAGCGGGGTCGGAGACCCAGTACTTC. As protein: CASSLGLAGSETQYF.

The genes are TRBV13 and TRBJ1-6; 8 bases align to TRBD1. With V trimmed by 5 bases and J by 7 bases, 10 bases remained unmatched. CDR1 and CDR2 (germline): PRHDT, FYEKMQ (reference sequence). This CDR3 is 16 amino acids long. The CDR3 region has the DNA TGTGCCAGCAGCGAGACGACAGGGGAAGGGAATTCACCCCTCCACTTT. Its translation is CASSETTGEGNSPLHF. The full variable domain, completed using reference TRBV13 and TRBJ1-6, is AAGVIQSPRHLIKEKRETATLKCYPIPRHDTVYWYQQGPGQDPQFLISFYEKMQSDKGSIPDRFSAQQFSDYHSELNMSSLELGDSALYFCASSETTGEGNSPLHFGNGTRLTVT.

The V gene is TRBV13, the J gene TRBJ2-3, with 16 bases lining up with TRBD2. The V gene's germline CDR1 is PRHDT and CDR2 FYEKMQ (reference sequence). The V segment lost 5 bases and the J segment 5 bases; nucleotides outside the gene matches: 7. The CDR3 totals 17 residues. The CDR3 DNA sequence: TGTGCCAGCAGCCTCGGGACTAGCGGGGGGGTTGGAGATACGCAGTATTTT. Translating gives CASSLGTSGGVGDTQYF.

The gene calls are TRBV29-1 and TRBJ1-1; tentatively, D is TRBD1 (6 bases). This CDR3 is 13 amino acids long. Looked up from germline, CDR1 is SQVTM and CDR2 is ANQGSEA. V dropped 4 bases and J dropped 5 bases, with 14 bases sitting between them. CDR3 DNA: TGCAGCGTTGGACCGGGACAACGGACTGAAGCTTTCTTT. Its translation: CSVGPGQRTEAFF.

The rearrangement links TRBV5-1 to TRBJ2-3; unclear D gene. The CDR3 is made up of 17 amino acids. CDR1 and CDR2 from the germline V gene are SGHRS and YFSETQ. V was cut by 5 bases and J by 3 bases, with 22 bases left in between. CDR3 protein: CASSLPPPLPQTDTQYF. CDR3 sequence (DNA): TGCGCCAGCAGTTTACCCCCACCGCTACCTCAAACAGATACGCAGTATTTT. Full variable domain (outside the CDR3, taken from reference TRBV5-1 and TRBJ2-3): KAGVTQTPRYLIKTRGQQVTLSCSPISGHRSVSWYQQTPGQGLQFLFEYFSETQRNKGNFPGRFSGRQFSNSRSEMNVSTLELGDSALYLCASSLPPPLPQTDTQYFGPGTRLTVL.

The V gene is TRBV21-1, the J gene TRBJ1-5; the DNA was not used to check the table's D call, TRBD1. TRBV21-1 is a pseudogene segment. This CDR3 comprises 17 residues. The CDR3 DNA sequence: TGTGCCAGCAGCTCGCAAAACCCTGGGCCAGGGGGTCAGCCCCAGCATTTT. It encodes CASSSQNPGPGGQPQHF.

The CDR3 region has the DNA TGCGCCAGCAGCGCTACAGGGGGGGGCACTGAAGCTTTCTTT. Residues: CASSATGGGTEAFF. The chain combines TRBV5-1 with TRBJ1-1; TRBD1 aligns across 8 bases. CDR3 length equals 14 residues. Trimming at V came to 4 bases and at J to 4 bases, leaving 6 bases not matched to a gene. Germline V lookup: CDR1 SGHRS, CDR2 YFSETQ.

The rearrangement links TRBV2 to TRBJ2-7, with a weak D call TRBD1 (6 bases). From germline, CDR1 is SNHLY and CDR2 FYNNEI. V was clipped by 3 bases and J by 2 bases, with 14 bases between them. CDR3 size: 15 residues. The CDR3: CASSESQGPAYEQYF. CDR3 DNA sequence: TGTGCCAGCAGTGAGTCTCAGGGGCCAGCCTACGAGCAGTACTTC. The whole variable domain, filled in from reference TRBV2 and TRBJ2-7, reads EPEVTQTPSHQVTQMGQEVILRCVPISNHLYFYWYRQILGQKVEFLVSFYNNEISEKSEIFDDQFSVERPDGSNFTLKIRSTKLEDSAMYFCASSESQGPAYEQYFGPGTRLTVT.

The V and J genes are TRBV5-1 and TRBJ2-7; tentatively, D is TRBD2 (6 bases). CDR1 and CDR2 from the germline V gene are SGHRS and YFSETQ. CDR3 size: 16 residues. Trimming took 5 bases from V and 5 from J, leaving 23 bases between them. The DNA of the CDR3 is TGCGCCAGCAGACTGGATATTTGGAGGCGGGGTAACGAGCAGTACTTC. Residues: CASRLDIWRRGNEQYF.

V and J are TRBV7-8 and TRBJ2-7; TRBD2 matches 10 bases. Germline V gives CDR1 SGHVS, CDR2 FQNEAQ. The CDR3 has 16 residues. J was trimmed by 3 bases and V by 2 bases; bases with no gene match: 7. The CDR3 bases are TGTGCCAGCAGCTTATCTACTAGCGGGATGAACTACGAGCAGTACTTC. Amino acid sequence: CASSLSTSGMNYEQYF.

On this clone itself: Distinct nucleotide sequences in the sample also encode this CDR3. The chain links TRBV28 to TRBJ2-7, with D tentatively TRBD2 (6 bases). V lost 3 bases and J lost 7, with 7 bases in between. CDR3 length: 11 residues. Per the germline V gene, CDR1 is MDHEN and CDR2 is SYDVKM. CDR3 amino acids: CASSFGGEQYF. CDR3 sequence (DNA): TGTGCCAGCAGTTTTGGAGGGGAGCAGTACTTC.

The V call is TRBV7-2, the J call TRBJ2-7; 13 nucleotides match TRBD2. This CDR3 has 19 amino acids. The ends lost 5 bases at V and 0 bases at J; junction bases unmatched: 13. The V gene's germline CDR1 is SGHTA and CDR2 FQGNSA. This CDR3 is CASSRRTSGREMRSYEQYF. CDR3 coding DNA: TGTGCCAGCAGCCGGCGGACTAGCGGGAGAGAAATGCGCTCCTACGAGCAGTACTTC.

V gene TRBV4-3 combines with J gene TRBJ1-2; D may be TRBD1 (6 bases). The V gene's germline CDR1 is LGHNA and CDR2 YSLEER. The CDR3 contains 18 residues. V dropped 1 base and J dropped 0 bases, with 18 bases sitting between them. CDR3 sequence: CASSQGGQGIGANYGYTF. CDR3 in DNA: TGCGCCAGCAGCCAAGGGGGGCAGGGAATAGGAGCTAACTATGGCTACACCTTC.

The J gene is TRBJ2-1, the V gene TRBV2, with 10 bases fitting TRBD2. V lost 1 base, J lost 6 bases, and 3 bases stayed unmatched. Germline V lookup: CDR1 SNHLY, CDR2 FYNNEI. The CDR3 consists of 15 residues. This CDR3 is CASSEERGGVNEQFF. The CDR3 DNA follows: TGTGCCAGCAGTGAAGAGCGGGGGGGCGTCAATGAGCAGTTCTTC.

The chain recombines TRBV27 with TRBJ2-1; 16 bases map to TRBD2. The CDR3 contains 17 residues. V was pared by 2 bases and J by 10 bases, with 8 bases of the junction left unmatched. Looked up from germline, CDR1 is MNHEY and CDR2 is SMNVEV (reference sequence). The CDR3 loop is CASSLGGLAGGPGEQFF. In DNA form, the CDR3 reads TGTGCCAGCAGTTTAGGGGGACTAGCGGGAGGGCCTGGGGAGCAGTTCTTC.

The V and J genes are TRBV23-1 and TRBJ2-7; maybe TRBD1 (6 bases). Being an ORF, TRBV23-1 has a function that is uncertain. The CDR3 has 18 amino acids. V shed 4 bases and J shed 3 bases, with 25 bases lying between them. CDR3 sequence (DNA): TGCGCCAGCAGTCCCGAAGCAGGGCTGGGGGCGGTTGACTACGAGCAGTACTTC. This codes for CASSPEAGLGAVDYEQYF.

This clone was seen just once. For the CDR3, the DNA is TGCAGCGTTTATATGGGGATGGGGGCTGGTGGCTACACCTTC. It codes for CSVYMGMGAGGYTF. This chain links TRBV29-1 with TRBJ1-2; possible D gene TRBD1, 6 bases. Germline CDR1 and CDR2: SQVTM and ANQGSEA. CDR3 length: 14 residues. V lost 5 bases and J lost 7, with 20 bases in between.

The chain uses TRBV15 and TRBJ2-1, with D tentatively TRBD2 (7 bases). Germline V gene sequence: CDR1 LNHNV, CDR2 YYDKDF (reference sequence). V was cut by 1 base and J by 7 bases, with 14 bases left in between. The CDR3 sequence is 15 residues long. CDR3: CATSRVEGGRNEQFF. CDR3 sequence (DNA): TGTGCCACCAGCAGAGTTGAGGGGGGGCGGAATGAGCAGTTCTTC.

The V call is TRBV5-1, the J call TRBJ1-1; D gene uncertain. The V gene lost 8 bases and the J gene lost 6 bases, with 14 bases spanning the gap. The V gene's germline CDR1 is SGHRS and CDR2 YFSETQ. The CDR3 has 12 amino acids. CDR3 loop: CASSSGFSEAFF. The DNA for the CDR3 is TGCGCCAGTTCCTCGGGGTTCTCTGAAGCTTTCTTT.

The rearrangement links TRBV9 to TRBJ2-7, with 7 bases fitting TRBD2. CDR3 size: 14 residues. Germline CDR1 SGDLS, CDR2 YYNGEE. After removal of 0 bases from V and 5 bases from J, the junction contained 5 bases not matched to a gene. The CDR3, as DNA: TGTGCCAGCAGCGTAGCGGCAGGGAGGGACGAGCAGTACTTC. It codes for CASSVAAGRDEQYF.

The chain joins TRBV10-2 to TRBJ1-5, with D unclear. The CDR3 totals 15 residues. Germline V gene data show CDR1 as WSHSY and CDR2 as SAAADI. V dropped 5 bases and J dropped 1 base, with 12 bases sitting between them. The DNA for the CDR3 is TGCGCCAGCAGTTACGAGGCCGCCAGCAATCAGCCCCAGCATTTT. It translates to CASSYEAASNQPQHF.